This record covers a single T cell receptor beta chain. Per the authors' pipeline: For nucleated cells, counts were estimated from reference gene primer amplification. The data were produced by immunoSEQ multiplex PCR, yet TCRdb's version contains in-frame clones alone and is incomplete. V, J and clone size reflect that table, while D and trimming were determined from the DNA. The repertoire has approximately 350,000 clones, about 90% of them found once; the top ten carry about 6%. These data are taken from a study of blood T cell repertoires in COVID-19. The wider study: The United States, Italy and Spain supplied acute and convalescent COVID-19 samples. PBMCs, B-cell-depleted T cells, or T cells provided the cDNA or gDNA that made up the material.

Germline CDR1 and CDR2: MGHRA and YSYEKL. The CDR3 loop spans 15 amino acids. V was trimmed by 2 bases and J by 0 bases, leaving 9 bases between them. Seattle-derived patients entered the study during active infection and were followed longitudinally. Input material: peripheral blood. The V call is TRBV4-1, the J call TRBJ2-3; possible D gene TRBD1, 6 bases. This TCR derives from a woman aged 45 to 65 with COVID-19, enrolled during active disease. The CDR3 bases are TGCGCCAGCAGCCAAACAGGGACAAGCACAGATACGCAGTATTTT. As protein: CASSQTGTSTDTQYF.